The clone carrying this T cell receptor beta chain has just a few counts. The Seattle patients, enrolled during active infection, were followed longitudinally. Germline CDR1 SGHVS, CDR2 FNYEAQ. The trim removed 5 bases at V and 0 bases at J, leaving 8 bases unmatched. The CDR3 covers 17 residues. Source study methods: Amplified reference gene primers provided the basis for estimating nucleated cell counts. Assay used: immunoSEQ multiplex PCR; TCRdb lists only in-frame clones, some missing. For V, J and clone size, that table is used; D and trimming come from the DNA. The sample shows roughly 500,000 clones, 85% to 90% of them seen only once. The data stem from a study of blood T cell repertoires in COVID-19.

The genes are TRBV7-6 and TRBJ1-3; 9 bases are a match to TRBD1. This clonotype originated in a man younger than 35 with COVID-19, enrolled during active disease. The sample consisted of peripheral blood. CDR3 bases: TGTGCCAGCAGCGAATGGACAGGGGCCTACTCTGGAAACACCATATATTTT. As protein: CASSEWTGAYSGNTIYF.